The sequence of this TCR beta chain was determined in a study of blood T cell repertoires in COVID-19. Study-level information: COVID-19 samples, acute and convalescent, were from the United States, Italy and Spain. Sample material is recorded as cDNA or gDNA derived from T cells, B-cell-depleted T cells, or PBMCs.

The CDR3 totals 14 residues. Germline V gene lookup returns CDR1 MNHNY and CDR2 SVGAGI (reference sequence). With 4 bases removed from V and 3 bases from J, the gap between germline ends came to 13 bases. In the original analysis: Reference gene primers were amplified, and this amplification served to estimate nucleated cell counts. Sequencing used immunoSEQ multiplex PCR; TCRdb keeps in-frame clones, though not all of them. Clone size and the V and J calls come from that table; the DNA yielded D and trimming. The sample has 30,000 to 40,000 clones; 80% are singletons. This clonotype originated in an elderly man with acute or convalescent COVID-19. The specimen was peripheral blood. The genes are TRBV6-6 and TRBJ2-7; possible D gene TRBD1, 6 bases. CDR3 sequence reads: CASSSPGHNYEQYF. The CDR3 DNA reads TGTGCCAGCAGTTCACCGGGACATAACTACGAGCAGTACTTC.